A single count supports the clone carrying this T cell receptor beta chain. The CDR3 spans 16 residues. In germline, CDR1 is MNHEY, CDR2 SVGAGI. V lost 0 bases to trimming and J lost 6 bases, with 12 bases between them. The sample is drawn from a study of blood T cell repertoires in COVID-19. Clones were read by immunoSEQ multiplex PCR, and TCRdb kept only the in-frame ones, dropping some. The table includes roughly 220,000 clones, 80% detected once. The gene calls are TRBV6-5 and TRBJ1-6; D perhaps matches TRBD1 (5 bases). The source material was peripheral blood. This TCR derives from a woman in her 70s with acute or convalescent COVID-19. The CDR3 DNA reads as TGTGCCAGCAGTTACTCGAGTACGCAGGGTAATTCACCCCTCCACTTT. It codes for CASSYSSTQGNSPLHF.